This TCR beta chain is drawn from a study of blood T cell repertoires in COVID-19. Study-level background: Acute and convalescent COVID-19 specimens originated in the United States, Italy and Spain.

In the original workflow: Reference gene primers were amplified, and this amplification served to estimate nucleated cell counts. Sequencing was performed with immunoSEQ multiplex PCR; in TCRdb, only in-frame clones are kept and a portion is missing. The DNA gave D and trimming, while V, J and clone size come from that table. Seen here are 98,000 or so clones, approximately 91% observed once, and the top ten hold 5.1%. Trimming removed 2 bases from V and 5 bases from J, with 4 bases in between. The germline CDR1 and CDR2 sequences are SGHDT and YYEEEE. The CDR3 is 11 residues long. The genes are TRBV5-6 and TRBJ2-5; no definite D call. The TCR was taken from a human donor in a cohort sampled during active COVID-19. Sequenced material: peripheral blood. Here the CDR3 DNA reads TGTGCCAGCAGCTTTCGGGAGACCCAGTACTTC. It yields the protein CASSFRETQYF.